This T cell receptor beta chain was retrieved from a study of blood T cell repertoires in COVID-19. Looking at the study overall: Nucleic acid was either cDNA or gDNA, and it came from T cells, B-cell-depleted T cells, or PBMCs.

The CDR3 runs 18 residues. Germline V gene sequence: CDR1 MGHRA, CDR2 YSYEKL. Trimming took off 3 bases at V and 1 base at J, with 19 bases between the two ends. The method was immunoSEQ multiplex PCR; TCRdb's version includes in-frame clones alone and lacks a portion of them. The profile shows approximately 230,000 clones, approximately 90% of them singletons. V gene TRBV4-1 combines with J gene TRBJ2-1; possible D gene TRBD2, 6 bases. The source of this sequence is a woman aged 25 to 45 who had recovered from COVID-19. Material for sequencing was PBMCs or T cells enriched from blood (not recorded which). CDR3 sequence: CASSHIAPAGSSYNEQFF. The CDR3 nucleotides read TGCGCCAGCAGCCACATAGCCCCGGCCGGGAGTTCCTACAATGAGCAGTTCTTC.